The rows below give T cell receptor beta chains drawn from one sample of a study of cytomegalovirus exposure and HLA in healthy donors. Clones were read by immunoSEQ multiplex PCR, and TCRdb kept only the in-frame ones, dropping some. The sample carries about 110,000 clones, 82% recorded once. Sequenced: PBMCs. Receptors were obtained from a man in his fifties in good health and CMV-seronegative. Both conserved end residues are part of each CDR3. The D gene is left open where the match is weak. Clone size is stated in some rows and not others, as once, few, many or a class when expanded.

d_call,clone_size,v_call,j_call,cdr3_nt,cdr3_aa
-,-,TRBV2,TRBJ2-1,TGTGCCAGCAGTCGGGAGATGGAAGGGGAGCAGTTCTTC,CASSREMEGEQFF
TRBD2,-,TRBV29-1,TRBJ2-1,TGCAGCGTTGCCCTAGCGGGGACTTTCAATGAGCAGTTCTTC,CSVALAGTFNEQFF
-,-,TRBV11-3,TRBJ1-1,TGTGCCAGCAGCGGACAGACGGGGAACACTGAAGCTTTCTTT,CASSGQTGNTEAFF
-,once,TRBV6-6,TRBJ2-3,TGTGCCAGCAGCCGACACGGCACAGATACGCAGTATTTT,CASSRHGTDTQYF
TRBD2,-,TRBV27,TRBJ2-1,TGTGCCAGCAGTCCCCTCCGCCTAGCGGGGGGGCCCAATGAGCAGTTCTTC,CASSPLRLAGGPNEQFF
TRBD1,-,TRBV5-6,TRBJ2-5,TGTGCCAGCAGCTTGTATATAAAGGGGGGACAGGGTGGAGAGACCCAGTACTTC,CASSLYIKGGQGGETQYF
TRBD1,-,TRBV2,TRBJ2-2,TGTGCCAGCAGTAGGGACAGGGACACCGGGGAGCTGTTTTTT,CASSRDRDTGELFF
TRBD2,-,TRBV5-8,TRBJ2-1,TGTGCCAGCACCACTAGCGGGGCCCACAATGAGCAGTTCTTC,CASTTSGAHNEQFF
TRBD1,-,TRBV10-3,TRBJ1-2,TGTGCCATCAGTGAGGCAGGGGGAAATGGCTACACCTTC,CAISEAGGNGYTF
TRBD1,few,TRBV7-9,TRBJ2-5,TGTGCCAGCAGCTCACGAACAGGGGGTCAAGAGACCCAGTACTTC,CASSSRTGGQETQYF
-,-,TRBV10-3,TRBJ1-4,TGTGCCATCAGCCCCTCGCGGGGCGAAGTAGAAAAACTGTTTTTT,CAISPSRGEVEKLFF
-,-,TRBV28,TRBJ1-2,TGTGCCAGCAGTTCCCCAGGGTCCCACTATGGCTACACCTTC,CASSSPGSHYGYTF
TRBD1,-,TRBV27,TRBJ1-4,TGTGCCAGCAGTGTGGGACAGGGGATTAATGAAAAACTGTTTTTT,CASSVGQGINEKLFF
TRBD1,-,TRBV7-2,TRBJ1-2,TGTGCCAGCAGCTTAGCCCGGGACAGTAAAGGCTACACCTTC,CASSLARDSKGYTF
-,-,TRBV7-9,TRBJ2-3,TGTGCCAGCAGCTTAGGATTAGGCACAGATACGCAGTATTTT,CASSLGLGTDTQYF
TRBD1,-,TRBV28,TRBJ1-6,TGTGCCAGCAGACATGGGACAGGGCCTAGTTCACCCCTCCACTTT,CASRHGTGPSSPLHF
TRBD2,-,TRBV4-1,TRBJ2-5,TGCGCCAGCAGCCAACCTCGGGCCCAGCGGGGAGAGACCCAGTACTTC,CASSQPRAQRGETQYF
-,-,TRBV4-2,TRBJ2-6,TGTGCCAGCAGCCAAATTCTTCCCGGTTCTGGGGCCAACGTCCTGACTTTC,CASSQILPGSGANVLTF
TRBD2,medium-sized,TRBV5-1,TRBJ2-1,TGCGCCAGCAGCAATAGCGGGGGATCTTCAGGTGAGCAGTTCTTC,CASSNSGGSSGEQFF
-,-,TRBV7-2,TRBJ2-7,TGTGCCAGCAGCGTGAACATCGGGACCTACGAGCAGTACTTC,CASSVNIGTYEQYF
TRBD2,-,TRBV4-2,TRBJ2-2,TGTGCCAGCAGCCAAGGGACTAGCTTGAACACCGGGGAGCTGTTTTTT,CASSQGTSLNTGELFF
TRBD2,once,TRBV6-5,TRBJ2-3,TGTGCCAGCAGTTACTCGCGGGGGGGCCCAGATACGCAGTATTTT,CASSYSRGGPDTQYF
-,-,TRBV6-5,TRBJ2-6,TGTGCCAGCAGGAACGGACTTGGTGGGGCCAACGTCCTGACTTTC,CASRNGLGGANVLTF
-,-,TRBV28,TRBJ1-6,TGTGCCAGCAGGACAAATTCACCCCTCCACTTT,CASRTNSPLHF
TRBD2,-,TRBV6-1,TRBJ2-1,TGTGCCAGCAGGCTAGCGGGGGGCTCCTACAATGAGCAGTTCTTC,CASRLAGGSYNEQFF
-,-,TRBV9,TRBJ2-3,TGTGCCAGCAGCGTAGTTGGGGGGTCAGATCCTACAGATACGCAGTATTTT,CASSVVGGSDPTDTQYF
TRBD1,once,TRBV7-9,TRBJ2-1,TGTGCCAGTACACCCGGGACAGGGTATGATGAGCAGTTCTTC,CASTPGTGYDEQFF
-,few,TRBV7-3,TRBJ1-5,TGTGCCAGCAGCCTCTCGGGCAATCAGCCCCAGCATTTT,CASSLSGNQPQHF
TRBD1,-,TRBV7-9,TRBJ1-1,TGTGCCAGCAGCTTATCGACAGGGGCCACTGAAGCTTTCTTT,CASSLSTGATEAFF
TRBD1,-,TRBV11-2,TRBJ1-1,TGTGCCAGCAGCGTATATACAGGGGCGTTCACTGAAGCTTTCTTT,CASSVYTGAFTEAFF
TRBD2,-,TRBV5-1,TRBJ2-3,TGCGCCAGCAGCTTGGGCGGGGGGGCTGTGGATACGCAGTATTTT,CASSLGGGAVDTQYF
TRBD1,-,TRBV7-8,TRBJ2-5,TGTGCCAGCAGGCTGAGAGGAAGGGGGCTTCAGGGGACCCAGTACTTC,CASRLRGRGLQGTQYF
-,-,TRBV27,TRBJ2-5,TGTGCCAGCGCCCTAGCTCCCACATGGACCCAGTACTTC,CASALAPTWTQYF
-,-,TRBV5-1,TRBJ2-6,TGCGCCAGCAGCTTGGGGGGCACTGGGGCCAACGTCCTGACTTTC,CASSLGGTGANVLTF
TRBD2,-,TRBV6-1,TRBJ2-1,TGTGCCAGCACCTTAGCGGGGGGGACCTACAATGAGCAGTTCTTC,CASTLAGGTYNEQFF
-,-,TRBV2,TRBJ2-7,TGTGCCACTTGCTGGCAGGTTCCTGACCTCTCCTACGAGCAGTACTTC,CATCWQVPDLSYEQYF
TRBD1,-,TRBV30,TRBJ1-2,TGTGCCTGGAGTGGACAGGGCTATGGCTACACCTTC,CAWSGQGYGYTF
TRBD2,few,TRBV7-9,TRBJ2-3,TGTGCCAGCTCTAGCGGGGGGGCAGATACGCAGTATTTT,CASSSGGADTQYF
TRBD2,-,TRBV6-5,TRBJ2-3,TGTGCCAGCAGTCCCTTGACTAGCGGCACAGATACGCAGTATTTT,CASSPLTSGTDTQYF
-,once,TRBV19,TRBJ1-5,TGTGCCAGTAGTGCCTTGGAGCAGCCCCAGCATTTT,CASSALEQPQHF
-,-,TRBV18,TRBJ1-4,TGTGCCAGCTCATCGAATCGGAGGGAATCTAATGAAAAACTGTTTTTT,CASSSNRRESNEKLFF
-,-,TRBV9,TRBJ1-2,TGTGCCAGCAGCACCCCTCGGGGTGCCGCCGGGGGCTACACCTTC,CASSTPRGAAGGYTF
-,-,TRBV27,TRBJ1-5,TGTGCCAGCAGCGTAGGGGCAGGGCGAAATAGCAATCAGCCCCAGCATTTT,CASSVGAGRNSNQPQHF
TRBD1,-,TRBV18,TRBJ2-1,TGTGCCAGCTCACCAACGACAGGGGGCTATGGTGAGCAGTTCTTC,CASSPTTGGYGEQFF
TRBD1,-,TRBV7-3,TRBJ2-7,TGTGCCAGCAGCTTCCCAGATGGGACAGGACAATCCGAGCAGTACTTC,CASSFPDGTGQSEQYF
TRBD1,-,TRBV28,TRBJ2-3,TGTGCCAGCAGGACACCGGGACAGGGTAACTATTTT,CASRTPGQGNYF
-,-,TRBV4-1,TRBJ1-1,TGCGCCAGCAGCCAAGAACCTAGGGCAGGGGCTACTGAAGCTTTCTTT,CASSQEPRAGATEAFF
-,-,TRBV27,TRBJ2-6,TGTGCCAGCAGGGCGGCCATGTCGGCCAACGTCCTGACTTTC,CASRAAMSANVLTF
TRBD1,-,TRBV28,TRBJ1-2,TGTGCCAGCAACCCCTCCAGGGACAGCAGTGGCTACACCTTC,CASNPSRDSSGYTF
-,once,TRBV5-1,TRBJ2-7,TGCGCCAGCAGCCTCACACAGGGAAAGGCCTACGAGCAGTACTTC,CASSLTQGKAYEQYF
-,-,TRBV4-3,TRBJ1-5,TGCGCCAGCAGCCTACGGGTGGGAGACAAGCCCCAGCATTTT,CASSLRVGDKPQHF
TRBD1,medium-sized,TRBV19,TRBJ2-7,TGTGCCAGTAGTATTGGGACAGGAAGCTACGAGCAGTACTTC,CASSIGTGSYEQYF
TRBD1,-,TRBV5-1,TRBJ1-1,TGCGCCAGCAGCTTTGACAGGGGGAACACTGAAGCTTTCTTT,CASSFDRGNTEAFF
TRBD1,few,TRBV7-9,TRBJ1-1,TGTGCCAGCGGGAACACAGGGGGTGGAACTGAAGCTTTCTTT,CASGNTGGGTEAFF
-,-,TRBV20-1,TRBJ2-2,TGCAGTGCCTTGTTGACCGGGGAGCTGTTTTTT,CSALLTGELFF
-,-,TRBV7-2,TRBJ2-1,TGTGCCAGCAGCTTAGCGGGTGCCAGGGGTTCCAATGAGCAGTTCTTC,CASSLAGARGSNEQFF
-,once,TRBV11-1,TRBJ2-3,TGTGCCAGCAGCTTTCCGCGGGGGCGGGGCACAGATACGCAGTATTTT,CASSFPRGRGTDTQYF
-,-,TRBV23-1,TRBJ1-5,TGCGCCAGCAGTCCGCTGGGGAGCGATCAGCCCCAGCATTTT,CASSPLGSDQPQHF
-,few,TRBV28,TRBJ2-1,TGTGCCAGCAGTATTGCGTACCATGAGCAGTTCTTC,CASSIAYHEQFF
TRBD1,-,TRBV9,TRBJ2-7,TGTGCCAGCAGCGCGAGGGGTGGACAGGCCTACGAGCAGTACTTC,CASSARGGQAYEQYF